This entry lists 10 T cell receptor beta chains sequenced from one sample in a study of identical twins (TCRdb year 2016). Library construction relied on 5' RACE. The instrument given in TCRdb is Illumina HiSeq 2000. TCRdb trimmed public reads at Q25 via fastp, called clones via MiXCR and kept in-frame beta chains. Each record represents a unique CDR3 protein, reported with the most common genes and DNA among its rows. The sample table shows some 460,000 distinct CDR3 sequences, and over 12% are seen once. Of the sample, 0.5% to 0.65% falls within the top ten clones. These same data were also listed under a study on yellow fever vaccine responses in identical twins.

Sequenced: CD4+ T cells sorted from blood. The receptors were gathered from a woman aged 18-35 years in good health.

This clonotype was seen a few times. CDR3: CASSLPGQGAKNIQYF. In DNA, the CDR3 is TGTGCCAGCAGCTTACCGGGACAGGGGGCCAAAAACATTCAGTACTTC. V gene TRBV9 combines with J gene TRBJ2-4, with 10 bases matching TRBD1. V lost 4 bases, J lost 1 base, and 5 bases stayed unmatched. This CDR3 contains 16 residues. Germline CDR1 is SGDLS and CDR2 is YYNGEE.

The chain links TRBV7-9 to TRBJ2-7; 7 nucleotides agree with TRBD1. Per the germline V gene, CDR1 is SEHNR and CDR2 is FQNEAQ (reference sequence). V shed 5 bases, J shed 3 bases, and the junction held 10 bases outside the gene matches. The length of the CDR3 is 15 residues. The CDR3 protein is CASSQSPTGSYEQYF. The CDR3 nucleotides are TGTGCCAGCAGCCAATCCCCGACAGGGAGCTACGAGCAGTACTTC.

This chain joins TRBV15 and TRBJ1-5, with D possibly TRBD1 on 5 matching bases. Per germline, CDR1 LNHNV and CDR2 YYDKDF (reference sequence). The ends were cut back, 1 base at V and 4 bases at J, with 11 bases in the middle. This CDR3 has 15 amino acids. CDR3 in amino acids: CATSRVQGLNQPQHF. CDR3 in DNA: TGTGCCACCAGCAGAGTTCAGGGTCTGAATCAGCCCCAGCATTTT. Together with reference TRBV15 and TRBJ1-5, the CDR3 gives the full variable domain: DAMVIQNPRYQVTQFGKPVTLSCSQTLNHNVMYWYQQKSSQAPKLLFHYYDKDFNNEADTPDNFQSRRPNTSFCFLDIRSPGLGDTAMYLCATSRVQGLNQPQHFGDGTRLSIL.

The chain couples TRBV29-1 to TRBJ1-4; 7 bases agree with TRBD1. This CDR3 has 13 residues. Trimming took 6 bases from V and 7 from J; bases not matched to a gene: 8. Looked up from germline, CDR1 is SQVTM and CDR2 is ANQGSEA. The CDR3 nucleotides are TGCAGCGTCACAGGGGTGGAGAGTGAAAAACTGTTTTTT. Translation: CSVTGVESEKLFF.

Only a few counts were recorded for this clonotype. The J gene is TRBJ2-7, the V gene TRBV7-2; 8 bases align to TRBD1. From germline, CDR1 is SGHTA and CDR2 FQGNSA. Trimming cost V 3 bases and J 4 bases; bases outside gene matches: 8. The CDR3 consists of 15 residues. The CDR3 nucleotides are TGTGCCAGCAGCTTTTTGGTACAGGGGGTTTACGAGCAGTACTTC. Encoded protein: CASSFLVQGVYEQYF. The complete variable domain, with remaining parts taken from reference TRBV7-2 and TRBJ2-7, reads GAGVSQSPSNKVTEKGKDVELRCDPISGHTALYWYRQSLGQGLEFLIYFQGNSAPDKSGLPSDRFSAERTGGSVSTLTIQRTQQEDSAVYLCASSFLVQGVYEQYFGPGTRLTVT.

The chain combines TRBV20-1 with TRBJ2-5; 7 nucleotides match TRBD1. The CDR3 extends over 15 amino acids. Trimming cost V 1 base and J 0 bases; bases outside gene matches: 5. CDR1 and CDR2 from the germline V gene are DFQATT and SNEGSKA (reference sequence). CDR3 region: CSARARTGDQETQYF. CDR3 coding DNA: TGCAGTGCTAGAGCTCGGACAGGAGACCAAGAGACCCAGTACTTC.

The gene calls are TRBV6-1 and TRBJ2-3; 8 bases map to TRBD1. This CDR3 comprises 14 residues. After removal of 7 bases from V and 4 bases from J, the junction contained 7 bases not matched to a gene. Germline V gives CDR1 MNHNS, CDR2 SASEGT. This chain's CDR3 is CASNLDRGSDTQYF. The CDR3 DNA reads TGTGCCAGCAACCTCGACAGGGGCTCAGATACGCAGTATTTT.

This clonotype has only a few counts. The V and J genes are TRBV12-5 and TRBJ2-3; no clear D. Trimming took off 4 bases at V and 4 bases at J, with 6 bases between the two ends. The CDR3 covers 12 residues. Per germline, CDR1 LGHNT and CDR2 FRNRAP. The chain's CDR3 is CASGWSPDTQYF. CDR3 DNA: TGTGCTAGTGGTTGGAGCCCAGATACGCAGTATTTT.

This clonotype has ten or more counts. The chain is built from TRBV29-1 and TRBJ2-3, with 10 bases matching TRBD1. J lost 2 bases, V lost 4 bases, and 6 bases had no gene match. CDR1 and CDR2 from the germline V gene are SQVTM and ANQGSEA. This CDR3 is built from 15 residues. This CDR3 reads CSVGPGQGTTDTQYF. The CDR3 DNA reads TGCAGCGTTGGCCCGGGACAGGGGACCACAGATACGCAGTATTTT.

This clonotype was seen only a few times. The chain couples TRBV29-1 to TRBJ2-1; D may match TRBD1 or TRBD2 (5 bases each). The CDR3 is 13 amino acids. Looked up from germline, CDR1 is SQVTM and CDR2 is ANQGSEA. V lost 3 bases, J lost 6 bases, and 12 bases lay in between. In nucleotides, the CDR3 is TGCAGCGTTGACAGGGTCGGGGTCAATGAGCAGTTCTTC. Translated: CSVDRVGVNEQFF.